This TCR beta chain was identified during a study of OX40 agonist ivuxolimab in advanced cancers. Turning to the study itself: Antecedent anti-PD-1, anti-PD-L1 or anti-CTLA-4 therapy was permissible, with roughly 40% having received some.

Here immunoSEQ multiplex PCR was the method, and the copy in TCRdb shows in-frame clones only, minus some. The data contain around 100,000 clones, about 89% of them singletons. Turning to this clone: Its antigen is unidentified.

Study outcomes and limitations: Both blood CD4+ and CD8+ T cells showed clonal growth by week 6 at 0.1 to 3.0 mg/kg. Which antigen the expanded peripheral T cells recognized is unknown. Researchers report that CD8+ T cells had, on average, more expanded clones than CD4+.

This material consisted of CD4+ or CD8+ T cells sorted from blood, taken in a trial of the OX40 agonist ivuxolimab. This clonotype was sampled from an adult with an advanced solid tumor such as melanoma, head and neck, liver or kidney cancer.

CDR3 residues: CASSETTANSPLHF. The CDR3 DNA is TGTGCCAGCAGTGAAACGACAGCTAATTCACCCCTCCACTTT. The chain carries TRBV2 and TRBJ1-6, with D perhaps matching TRBD1 (5 bases). The germline CDR1 and CDR2 sequences are SNHLY and FYNNEI. V lost 2 bases, J lost 6 bases, and 8 bases lay in between. This CDR3 is 14 amino acids long.